This T cell receptor (beta chain) was recorded in a study of blood T cell repertoires in COVID-19. There are 15 residues in the CDR3. V lost 0 bases, J lost 0 bases, and 8 bases lay in between. Per germline, CDR1 MNHEY and CDR2 SVGAGI. Generated by immunoSEQ multiplex PCR, the TCRdb table keeps only in-frame clones and is missing some. Among roughly 70,000 clones, 70% to 90% were seen once, and the ten largest hold approximately 3.9%. The V gene is TRBV6-5, the J gene TRBJ1-2; no reliable D call. Sequencing used peripheral blood. The clonotype was recovered from a man between 65 and 79 years old with acute or convalescent COVID-19. The CDR3 loop reads CASSYSYRSNYGYTF. In DNA form, the CDR3 reads TGTGCCAGCAGTTACTCGTACAGATCTAACTATGGCTACACCTTC.